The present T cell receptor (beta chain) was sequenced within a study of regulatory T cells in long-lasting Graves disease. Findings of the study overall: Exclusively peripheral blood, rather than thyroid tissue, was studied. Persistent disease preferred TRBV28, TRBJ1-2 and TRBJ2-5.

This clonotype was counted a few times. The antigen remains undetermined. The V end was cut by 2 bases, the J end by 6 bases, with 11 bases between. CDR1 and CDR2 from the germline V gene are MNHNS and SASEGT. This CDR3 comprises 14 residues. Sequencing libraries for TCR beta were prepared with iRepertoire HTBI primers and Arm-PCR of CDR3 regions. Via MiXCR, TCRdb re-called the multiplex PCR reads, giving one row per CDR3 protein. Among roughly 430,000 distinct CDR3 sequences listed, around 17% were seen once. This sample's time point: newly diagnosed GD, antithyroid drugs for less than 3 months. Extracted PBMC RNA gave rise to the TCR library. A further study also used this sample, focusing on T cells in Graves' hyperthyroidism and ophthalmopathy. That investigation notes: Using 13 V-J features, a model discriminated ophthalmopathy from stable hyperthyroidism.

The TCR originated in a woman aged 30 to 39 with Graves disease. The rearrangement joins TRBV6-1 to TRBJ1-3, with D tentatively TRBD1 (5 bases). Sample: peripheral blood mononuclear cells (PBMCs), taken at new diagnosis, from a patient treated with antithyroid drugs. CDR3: CASSEYLGPNTIYF. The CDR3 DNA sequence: TGTGCCAGCAGTGAATATTTGGGACCAAACACCATATATTTT.